The rows below give T cell receptor beta chains drawn from one sample of a study of human T cells and chemical hapten exposure. TCRdb processed the RACE reads anew with MiXCR; each CDR3 protein has one entry. The sample carries over 30,000 distinct CDR3 sequences, 7.6% recorded once. The specimen comprised whole blood, sampled in connection with sensitization to the hapten diphenylcyclopropenone (DPC). All receptors come from a woman aged 50 to 60 with alopecia areata. Some clones in this sample may be carry-over from other donors' samples. The CDR3 runs from the conserved cysteine through the conserved F or W. The order of the fields is J gene, clone size, D gene, V gene, CDR3 DNA, CDR3 protein. The D gene is left open where the match is weak. Where a row states a size, it is once, few, many or the class of an expanded clone; other rows omit it.

J: TRBJ2-5; size: many; D: -; V: TRBV7-9; DNA: TGTGCCAGCAGCTTCCCGTCCGGTGGAGGTGGAGAGACCCAGTACTTC; CDR3: CASSFPSGGGGETQYF
J: TRBJ2-5; size: many; D: TRBD2; V: TRBV6-2/TRBV6-3; DNA: TGTGCCAGCAGTTACGCGGGGGAAGAGACCCAGTACTTC; CDR3: CASSYAGEETQYF
J: TRBJ2-5; size: many; D: TRBD1; V: TRBV11-2; DNA: TGTGCCAGCAGCTTCCCGGACAGGGCCGAAGAGACCCAGTACTTC; CDR3: CASSFPDRAEETQYF
J: TRBJ2-2; size: many; D: -; V: TRBV7-7; DNA: TGTGCTAGCAGCTTATCAGGGACCGGGGAGCTGTTTTTT; CDR3: CASSLSGTGELFF
J: TRBJ2-7; size: many; D: TRBD1; V: TRBV29-1; DNA: TGCAGCGTTGTCGGGGGGACAGGGAGCTCCTACGAGCAGTACTTC; CDR3: CSVVGGTGSSYEQYF
J: TRBJ2-1; size: many; D: -; V: TRBV4-2; DNA: TGTGCCAGCAGCCAGGCGCCATACAATGAGCAGTTCTTC; CDR3: CASSQAPYNEQFF
J: TRBJ2-5; size: few; D: -; V: TRBV11-2; DNA: TGTGCCAGCAGCTTAGTAATAGCCACTCGGGAGACCCAGTACTTC; CDR3: CASSLVIATRETQYF
J: TRBJ2-2; size: many; D: TRBD2; V: TRBV2; DNA: TGTGCCAGCGACGGCCTAGCGGGCCGCGCGAACACCGGGGAGCTGTTTTTT; CDR3: CASDGLAGRANTGELFF
J: TRBJ2-7; size: -; D: TRBD2; V: TRBV29-1; DNA: TGCAGCGTGGATTCTGGCCCTAGCGGGAGAGACGAGCAGTACTTC; CDR3: CSVDSGPSGRDEQYF
J: TRBJ2-5; size: many; D: -; V: TRBV20-1; DNA: TGCAGTGCTCTCGCTCCAGGGACCGACCAAGAGACCCAGTACTTC; CDR3: CSALAPGTDQETQYF
J: TRBJ1-2; size: many; D: -; V: TRBV28; DNA: TGTGCCAGCAGTTCCGTCCGGGGAGCTAACTATGGCTACACCTTC; CDR3: CASSSVRGANYGYTF
J: TRBJ2-1; size: many; D: -; V: TRBV12-3/TRBV12-4; DNA: TGTGCCAGCATCGGCAAATCCTACAATGAGCAGTTCTTC; CDR3: CASIGKSYNEQFF
J: TRBJ1-1; size: few; D: -; V: TRBV27; DNA: TGTGCCAGCAGTTTAGGGCAGATAAACACTGAAGCTTTCTTT; CDR3: CASSLGQINTEAFF
J: TRBJ2-7; size: many; D: TRBD2; V: TRBV6-6; DNA: TGTGCCAGCATCGAGCGGGAGGGACCCTACGAGCAGTACTTC; CDR3: CASIEREGPYEQYF
J: TRBJ2-6; size: -; D: -; V: TRBV7-3; DNA: TGTGCCAGCAGCCGTCAACCTGAAATCTCGGCTGGGGCCAACGTCCTGACTTTC; CDR3: CASSRQPEISAGANVLTF
J: TRBJ1-6; size: many; D: -; V: TRBV6-6; DNA: TGTGCCAGCAGTTACGGGGACCGAGATAATTCACCCCTCCACTTT; CDR3: CASSYGDRDNSPLHF
J: TRBJ2-3; size: -; D: TRBD2; V: TRBV6-4; DNA: TGTGCCAGCAGGGCTTCTGGACTAGCACTGACAGATACGCAGTATTTT; CDR3: CASRASGLALTDTQYF
J: TRBJ1-1; size: many; D: -; V: TRBV29-1; DNA: TGCAGCGTTGAAGATTGGGGGGGCGCGAACACTGAAGCTTTCTTT; CDR3: CSVEDWGGANTEAFF
J: TRBJ2-5; size: -; D: TRBD2; V: TRBV18; DNA: TGTGCCAGCTCCCGTGAGTCACTAGCGGGAGGGCCGTGGGAGACCCAGTACTTC; CDR3: CASSRESLAGGPWETQYF
J: TRBJ2-7; size: many; D: TRBD2; V: TRBV12-3/TRBV12-4; DNA: TGTGCCAGCAGTTTTAGCGGGAGCTCCGGCGAGCAGTACTTC; CDR3: CASSFSGSSGEQYF
J: TRBJ2-1; size: -; D: TRBD2; V: TRBV6-1; DNA: TGTGCCAGCAGTGAAGTACTGTCTAGCGGGAGGAGAAACTACAATGAGCAGTTCTTC; CDR3: CASSEVLSSGRRNYNEQFF
J: TRBJ1-2; size: many; D: -; V: TRBV18; DNA: TGTGCCAGCTCGCCCATAGCGGGGAGTGGCTACACCTTC; CDR3: CASSPIAGSGYTF